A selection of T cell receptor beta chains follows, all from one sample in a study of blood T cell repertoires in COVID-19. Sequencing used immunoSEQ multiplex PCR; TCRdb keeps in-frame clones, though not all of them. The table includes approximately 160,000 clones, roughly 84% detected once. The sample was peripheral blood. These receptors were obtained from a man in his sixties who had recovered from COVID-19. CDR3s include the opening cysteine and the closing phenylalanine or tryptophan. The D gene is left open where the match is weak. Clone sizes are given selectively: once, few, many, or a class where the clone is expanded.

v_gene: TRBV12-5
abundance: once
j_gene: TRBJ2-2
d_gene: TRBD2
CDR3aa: CASGLQGLVIAGELFF
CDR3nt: TGTGCTAGTGGTTTACAGGGACTAGTGATCGCCGGGGAGCTGTTTTTT

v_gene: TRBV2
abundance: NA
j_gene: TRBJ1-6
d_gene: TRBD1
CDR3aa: CASSHGQGNSPLHF
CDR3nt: TGTGCCAGCAGTCACGGACAGGGCAATTCACCCCTCCACTTT

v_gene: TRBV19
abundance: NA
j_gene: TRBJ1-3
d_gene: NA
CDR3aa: CASSISRRDSGNTIYF
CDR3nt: TGTGCCAGTAGTATTTCCCGACGGGACTCTGGAAACACCATATATTTT

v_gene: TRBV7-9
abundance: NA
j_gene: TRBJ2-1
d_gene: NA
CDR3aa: CASSFGSIRGSHNEQFF
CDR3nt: TGTGCCAGCAGCTTCGGATCGATTAGGGGATCGCACAATGAGCAGTTCTTC

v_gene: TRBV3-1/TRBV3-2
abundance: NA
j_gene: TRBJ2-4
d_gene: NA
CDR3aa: CASSHPGVAKNIQYF
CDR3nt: TGTGCCAGCAGCCACCCAGGGGTAGCCAAAAACATTCAGTACTTC

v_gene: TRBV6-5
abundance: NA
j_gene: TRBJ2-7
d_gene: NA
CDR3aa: CASSTGYEQYF
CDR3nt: TGTGCCAGCAGTACAGGGTACGAGCAGTACTTC

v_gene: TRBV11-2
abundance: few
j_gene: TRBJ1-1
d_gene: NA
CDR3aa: CASSLRQFGTEAFF
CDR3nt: TGTGCCAGCAGCTTAAGACAGTTCGGCACTGAAGCTTTCTTT

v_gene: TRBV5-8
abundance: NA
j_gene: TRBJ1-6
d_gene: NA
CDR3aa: CASSFEEGYNSPLHF
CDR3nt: TGTGCCAGCAGCTTCGAGGAAGGCTATAATTCACCCCTCCACTTT

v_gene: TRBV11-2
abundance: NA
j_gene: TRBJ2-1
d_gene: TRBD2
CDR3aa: CASSLGLGGGVYNEQFF
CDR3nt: TGTGCCAGCAGCTTAGGGCTCGGCGGGGGGGTCTACAATGAGCAGTTCTTC

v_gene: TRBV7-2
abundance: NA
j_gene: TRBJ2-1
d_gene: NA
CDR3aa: CASSSGRGPYNEQFF
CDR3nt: TGTGCCAGCAGCTCCGGGAGGGGGCCGTACAATGAGCAGTTCTTC

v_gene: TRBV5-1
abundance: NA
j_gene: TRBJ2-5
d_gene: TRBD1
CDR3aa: CASSVGQTDPSEETQYF
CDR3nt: TGCGCCAGCAGCGTGGGACAGACCGACCCCTCCGAAGAGACCCAGTACTTC

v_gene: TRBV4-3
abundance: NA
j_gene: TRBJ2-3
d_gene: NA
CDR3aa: CASSQWYEGTDTQYF
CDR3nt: TGCGCCAGCAGCCAATGGTATGAGGGCACAGATACGCAGTATTTT